One and the same sample provided the 30 T cell receptor beta chains below, sequenced in a study of T-cell reconstitution after alpha-beta-depleted transplantation in children. Unique molecular identifiers were built into the TCRbeta library. Via MiXCR, TCRdb re-called the PCR reads, giving one row per CDR3 protein. The table has over 80,000 distinct CDR3 sequences, around a quarter seen once. Here the sequenced sample was PBMCs, taken before TCRalphabeta/CD19-depleted stem cell transplant. The receptors were gathered from a boy aged 2 to 10 with acute lymphoblastic leukemia, due to receive a stem cell transplant.

The chain employs TRBV2 and TRBJ1-5, with TRBD1 as a possible D gene (6 bases). Germline lookup yields CDR1 SNHLY and CDR2 FYNNEI. The CDR3 loop spans 13 amino acids. Between the trimmed V and J ends, which lost 6 bases and 2 bases, there was a span of 8 bases. The chain's CDR3 is CASSRQGNQPQHF. CDR3 nucleotide sequence: TGTGCCAGCAGCCGACAGGGCAATCAGCCCCAGCATTTT.

The chain is built from TRBV9 and TRBJ2-3; perhaps TRBD2 as D (7 bases). CDR1 and CDR2 from the germline V gene are SGDLS and YYNGEE. Trimming shortened V by 3 bases and J by 0 bases, and 11 bases separated the two germline ends. The CDR3 has 15 residues. CDR3 bases: TGTGCCAGCAGCGGCGGGGGCGGGAGCACAGATACGCAGTATTTT. This sequence encodes CASSGGGGSTDTQYF.

This clonotype came up many times. The rearrangement joins TRBV15 to TRBJ2-5, with D tentatively TRBD2 (6 bases). Per the germline V gene, CDR1 is LNHNV and CDR2 is YYDKDF (reference sequence). V lost 5 bases and J 5 bases, leaving 12 bases between the germline ends. The CDR3 loop spans 13 amino acids. The CDR3 region is CATSGGAGETQYF. CDR3 in DNA: TGTGCCACCAGCGGCGGGGCGGGGGAGACCCAGTACTTC.

The gene calls are TRBV2 and TRBJ1-1; no reliable D call. The CDR3 runs to 14 residues. The V gene's germline CDR1 is SNHLY and CDR2 FYNNEI. Trimming left V 1 base short and J 5 bases short, with 11 bases between. The CDR3 reads CASSEGRVGTEAFF. DNA for the CDR3: TGTGCCAGCAGTGAAGGGCGGGTAGGAACTGAAGCTTTCTTT. The full variable domain, its missing parts supplied by reference TRBV2 and TRBJ1-1, is EPEVTQTPSHQVTQMGQEVILRCVPISNHLYFYWYRQILGQKVEFLVSFYNNEISEKSEIFDDQFSVERPDGSNFTLKIRSTKLEDSAMYFCASSEGRVGTEAFFGQGTRLTVV.

V usage is TRBV2 and J usage is TRBJ2-2, with TRBD2 matching 8 bases. The CDR3 extends over 19 amino acids. Per the germline V gene, CDR1 is SNHLY and CDR2 is FYNNEI. With V trimmed by 6 bases and J by 4 bases, 19 bases remained unmatched. The CDR3 region has the DNA TGTGCCAGCAGCCCAAGCGTGGGGCTTAGCGGGGCCGGCACCGGGGAGCTGTTTTTT. This translates into CASSPSVGLSGAGTGELFF.

The genes are TRBV25-1 and TRBJ2-4; D remains unclear. Germline-derived CDR1 and CDR2 are MGHDK and SYGVNS. Trimming removed 1 base from V and 3 bases from J, with 19 bases in between. The CDR3 is 18 amino acids. Here the CDR3 reads CASSESGTPGLVKNIQYF. The CDR3 DNA sequence: TGTGCCAGCAGTGAATCCGGCACTCCTGGGCTCGTCAAAAACATTCAGTACTTC.

The V and J genes are TRBV27 and TRBJ2-1; D may be TRBD2 (6 bases). Germline CDR1 is MNHEY and CDR2 is SMNVEV (reference sequence). The V gene lost 5 bases and the J gene lost 1 base, with 30 bases spanning the gap. CDR3 length equals 21 residues. This chain's CDR3 is CASSPMTFWAGFEESYNEQFF. The CDR3 region has the DNA TGTGCCAGCAGTCCGATGACCTTTTGGGCGGGATTCGAGGAATCCTACAATGAGCAGTTCTTC.

This clonotype occurred a few times. This rearrangement joins TRBV5-1 to TRBJ1-1; possible D gene TRBD1, 6 bases. The CDR3 covers 14 residues. The V gene lost 4 bases and the J gene lost 4 bases, with 14 bases spanning the gap. Germline V CDR1 and CDR2: SGHRS, YFSETQ. The DNA for the CDR3 is TGCGCCAGCAGCGCAAAGGGGGAAATCACTGAAGCTTTCTTT. Its translation: CASSAKGEITEAFF.

This rearrangement joins TRBV7-6 to TRBJ2-5; D possibly corresponds to TRBD2 (6 bases). CDR1 and CDR2 from the germline V gene are SGHVS and FNYEAQ. The CDR3 is 15 residues long. V lost 5 bases and J lost 5, with 18 bases in between. CDR3 sequence: CASSHSIAEQETQYF. The CDR3 DNA follows: TGTGCCAGCAGCCATTCGATAGCGGAACAGGAGACCCAGTACTTC.

Ten or more counts support this clonotype. The CDR3 DNA reads as TGTGCCACCAGACCCACCGGGGGCATTTCACCCCTCCACTTT. This encodes CATRPTGGISPLHF. V is TRBV15 and J is TRBJ1-6; maybe TRBD1 (6 bases). The germline gives CDR1 LNHNV, CDR2 YYDKDF (reference sequence). V lost 6 bases, J lost 9 bases, and 15 bases lay in between. The CDR3 runs to 14 residues.

This clonotype was counted at least ten times. The chain combines TRBV5-1 with TRBJ2-2, with a weak D call TRBD1 (5 bases). Trimming left V 1 base short and J 4 bases short, with 8 bases between. Germline CDR1 SGHRS, CDR2 YFSETQ. This CDR3 is 14 amino acids long. This CDR3 reads CASSLNTGTGELFF. DNA for the CDR3: TGCGCCAGCAGCTTGAATACAGGCACCGGGGAGCTGTTTTTT.

This clonotype was detected only a few times. CDR3 sequence: CAISEIPLGTEAFF. In DNA form, the CDR3 reads TGTGCCATCAGTGAGATACCTCTTGGCACTGAAGCTTTCTTT. V usage is TRBV10-3 and J usage is TRBJ1-1; no reliable D call. The CDR3 extends over 14 amino acids. V gave up 2 bases and J gave up 4 bases, with 11 bases separating them. CDR1 is ENHRY and CDR2 is SYGVKD in the germline V gene.

The chain joins TRBV20-1 to TRBJ1-1; a weak D match, TRBD1 (5 bases). Per germline, CDR1 DFQATT and CDR2 SNEGSKA (reference sequence). This CDR3 region has 14 residues. V lost 1 base and J lost 3, with 12 bases in between. CDR3 residues: CSARAGVGHTEAFF. The CDR3 DNA is TGCAGTGCTAGAGCCGGGGTGGGGCACACTGAAGCTTTCTTT.

The chain combines TRBV12-3 or TRBV12-4 with TRBJ2-1; 8 bases agree with TRBD1. J was trimmed by 5 bases and V by 1 base; bases with no gene match: 4. The CDR3 length is 15 residues. CDR3 DNA: TGTGCCAGCAGTTTAGTAGGACAGGGAAACAATGAGCAGTTCTTC. This encodes CASSLVGQGNNEQFF.

This clonotype was seen a few times. V and J are TRBV20-1 and TRBJ2-5; no firm D call. The CDR3 is 11 residues long. CDR1 DFQATT and CDR2 SNEGSKA come from the germline V gene (reference sequence). The V end lost 2 bases, the J end lost 4 bases, and 5 bases lay between the germline ends. The CDR3 loop reads CSARRRETQYF. The CDR3 nucleotides are TGCAGTGCTAGAAGGAGAGAGACCCAGTACTTC.

V usage is TRBV5-1 and J usage is TRBJ2-3, with TRBD2 matching 7 bases. The V gene end was trimmed by 4 bases and the J gene end by 1 base; junction bases not matched to a gene: 9. Germline V gives CDR1 SGHRS, CDR2 YFSETQ. The CDR3 sequence is 16 residues long. The DNA of the CDR3 is TGCGCCAGCAGCCGTGATGTGGCGGGGGGCACAGATACGCAGTATTTT. Translated, it gives CASSRDVAGGTDTQYF.

This clonotype showed up many times. The CDR3 reads CASSWTGNTEAFF. The CDR3 DNA is TGTGCCAGCAGCTGGACAGGGAACACTGAAGCTTTCTTT. The chain is built from TRBV28 and TRBJ1-1, with 7 bases aligning to TRBD1. This CDR3 has 13 amino acids. CDR1 is MDHEN, CDR2 SYDVKM, per germline. V shed 6 bases and J 1 base; nucleotides not matched to a gene: 2.

This clonotype was found a few times. This chain uses TRBV7-9 with TRBJ1-5, with TRBD1 matching over 8 bases. After removal of 5 bases from V and 6 bases from J, the junction contained 9 bases not matched to a gene. This CDR3 is 15 amino acids long. Germline V CDR1 and CDR2: SEHNR, FQNEAQ (reference sequence). The CDR3 region is CASSPSTGVGQPQHF. CDR3 sequence (DNA): TGTGCCAGCAGCCCCTCGACAGGGGTGGGTCAGCCCCAGCATTTT.

This chain joins TRBV10-2 and TRBJ1-5; D possibly corresponds to TRBD1 (5 bases). The CDR3 is 15 residues long. Looked up from germline, CDR1 is WSHSY and CDR2 is SAAADI. V dropped 6 bases and J dropped 4 bases, with 16 bases sitting between them. CDR3 nucleotides: TGCGCCAGCAGCTGGGGGACCGATGGAAATCAGCCCCAGCATTTT. Translated, it gives CASSWGTDGNQPQHF.

The rearrangement uses TRBV24-1 and TRBJ1-2, with TRBD1 identical over 10 bases. Trimming took 3 bases from V and 8 from J; bases not matched to a gene: 17. There are 18 residues in the CDR3. Looked up from germline, CDR1 is KGHDR and CDR2 is SFDVKD. CDR3 residues: CATSDRPAGDRGFGGYTF. The CDR3 DNA reads TGTGCCACCAGTGATCGTCCCGCCGGGGACAGGGGTTTTGGGGGCTACACCTTC.

The chain has TRBV5-1 and TRBJ2-3; 10 nucleotides line up with TRBD2. V lost 4 bases and J lost 4; bases outside the gene matches: 3. The CDR3 sequence is 14 residues long. Germline V lookup: CDR1 SGHRS, CDR2 YFSETQ. The CDR3 loop reads CASSPGTSADTQYF. The CDR3 bases are TGCGCCAGCAGCCCCGGGACTAGCGCAGATACGCAGTATTTT.

CDR3 sequence reads: CASSLRSGTTDTQYF. CDR3 nucleotide sequence: TGTGCCAGCAGCTTAAGGAGCGGGACCACAGATACGCAGTATTTT. This sequence joins TRBV7-2 and TRBJ2-3, with 7 bases lining up with TRBD2. V shed 2 bases and J 2 bases; nucleotides not matched to a gene: 4. The germline gives CDR1 SGHTA, CDR2 FQGNSA. The CDR3 totals 15 residues.

This clonotype was counted a few times. J is TRBJ1-1 and V is TRBV18; D call uncertain. The CDR3 is made up of 12 amino acids. The V gene's germline CDR1 is KGHSH and CDR2 LQKENI. Trimming cost V 8 bases and J 4 bases, with 11 bases left between them. In nucleotides, the CDR3 is TGTGCCAGCCTTCAAGACGGCACTGAAGCTTTCTTT. Its protein product is CASLQDGTEAFF.

The genes are TRBV4-3 and TRBJ2-7; possible D gene TRBD1, 6 bases. V was trimmed by 1 base and J by 6 bases, leaving 13 bases between them. CDR3 length equals 14 residues. Germline V gene data show CDR1 as LGHNA and CDR2 as YSLEER. Written as DNA, the CDR3 is TGCGCCAGCAGCCAAGGAGGACAGAAGGGCGAGCAGTACTTC. This encodes CASSQGGQKGEQYF.

This clonotype was counted between two and nine times. The chain recombines TRBV20-1 with TRBJ1-6; 7 bases match TRBD1. V lost 5 bases to trimming and J lost 9 bases; unmatched junction nucleotides: 10. The CDR3 runs 14 residues. Germline CDR1 is DFQATT and CDR2 is SNEGSKA (reference sequence). The CDR3 DNA follows: TGCAGTGCTCGGACCGGGACAGACCTTTCACCCCTCCACTTT. It encodes CSARTGTDLSPLHF.

In its sample, this clonotype was seen a few times. This rearrangement joins TRBV28 to TRBJ2-7; possibly TRBD1 for D (6 bases). Germline-derived CDR1 and CDR2 are MDHEN and SYDVKM. Trimming removed 4 bases from V and 3 bases from J, with 10 bases in between. The CDR3 has 13 amino acids. CDR3 protein: CASSSPDSYEQYF. The DNA for the CDR3 is TGTGCCAGCAGTTCCCCGGACAGCTACGAGCAGTACTTC.

The V call is TRBV7-3, the J call TRBJ2-5, with TRBD1 as a possible D gene (5 bases). The CDR3 extends over 15 amino acids. V was trimmed by 3 bases and J by 4 bases, leaving 15 bases between them. CDR1 is SGHTA and CDR2 is FQGTGA in the germline V gene. The CDR3 is CASSLQGIPGETQYF. CDR3 sequence (DNA): TGTGCCAGCAGCTTGCAGGGAATTCCGGGAGAGACCCAGTACTTC.

Notes on this clonotype: This may be a read error: a much more frequent sequence differs by one nucleotide. The chain uses TRBV29-1 and TRBJ2-7; TRBD2 aligns across 8 bases. This CDR3 has 12 amino acids. The germline CDR1 and CDR2 sequences are SQVTM and ANQGSEA. CDR3 sequence reads: CSATSGSHEQYF. The CDR3, as DNA: TGCAGCGCTACTAGCGGCTCCCACGAGCAGTACTTC.

This chain uses TRBV9 with TRBJ2-7; no clear D gene. CDR3 size: 14 residues. V lost 0 bases to trimming and J lost 4 bases, with 11 bases between them. The germline CDR1 and CDR2 sequences are SGDLS and YYNGEE. CDR3 residues: CASSVDESAYEQYF. CDR3 in DNA: TGTGCCAGCAGCGTAGATGAATCTGCGTACGAGCAGTACTTC.

V gene TRBV6-1 combines with J gene TRBJ1-2; tentative D call: TRBD1 (6 bases). Germline V lookup: CDR1 MNHNS, CDR2 SASEGT. The CDR3 extends over 15 amino acids. V shed 5 bases and J shed 0 bases, with 13 bases lying between them. CDR3 residues: CASSQGTRANYGYTF. In DNA form, the CDR3 reads TGTGCCAGCAGTCAGGGGACAAGAGCTAACTATGGCTACACCTTC.